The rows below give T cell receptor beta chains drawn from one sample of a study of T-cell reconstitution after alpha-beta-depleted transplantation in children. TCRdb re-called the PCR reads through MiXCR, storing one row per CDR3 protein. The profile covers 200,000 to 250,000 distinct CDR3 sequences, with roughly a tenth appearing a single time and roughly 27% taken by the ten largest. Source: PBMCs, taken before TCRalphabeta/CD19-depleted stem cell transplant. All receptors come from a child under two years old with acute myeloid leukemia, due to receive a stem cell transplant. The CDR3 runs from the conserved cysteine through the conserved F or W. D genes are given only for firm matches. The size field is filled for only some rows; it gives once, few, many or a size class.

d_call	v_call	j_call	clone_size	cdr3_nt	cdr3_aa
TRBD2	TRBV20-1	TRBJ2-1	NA	TGCAGTGCTAGAGATGCGGGGACTAGGCAGTTCTTC	CSARDAGTRQFF
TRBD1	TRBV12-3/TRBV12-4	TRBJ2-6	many	TGTGCCAGCGCCCAGACAGGGGCTGGGGCCAACGTCCTGACTTTC	CASAQTGAGANVLTF
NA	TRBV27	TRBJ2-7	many	TGTGCCAGCAGTTTCGGACTTACCTACGAGCAGTACTTC	CASSFGLTYEQYF
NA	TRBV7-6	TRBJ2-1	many	TGTGCCAGCAGCTTAGCGCATTGGGCGCTCGATGAGCAGTTCTTC	CASSLAHWALDEQFF
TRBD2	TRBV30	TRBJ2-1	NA	TGTGCCTGGATCAGACTAGCGGGAGGGAATGAGCAGTTCTTC	CAWIRLAGGNEQFF
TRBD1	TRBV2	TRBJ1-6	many	TGTGCCAGCAGTCTACAGGGGATACCTAATTCACCCCTCCACTTT	CASSLQGIPNSPLHF
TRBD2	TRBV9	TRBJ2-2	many	TGTGCCAGCAGCGGTAGCGGGGGGGCGAACGGGGAGCTGTTTTTT	CASSGSGGANGELFF
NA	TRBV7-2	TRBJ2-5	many	TGTGCCAGCAGCATAATACTAGGCCCCCAAGAGACCCAGTACTTC	CASSIILGPQETQYF
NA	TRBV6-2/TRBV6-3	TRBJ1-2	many	TGTGCCAGCAGTTACCCACTTGGTGGTAACAACTATGGCTACACCTTC	CASSYPLGGNNYGYTF
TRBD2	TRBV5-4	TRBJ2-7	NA	TGTGCCAGCAGCTTGGTACCCGGACTAGCGGGAAACGAGCAGTACTTC	CASSLVPGLAGNEQYF
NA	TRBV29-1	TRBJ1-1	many	TGCAGCGTTAGGTCGATTGAAGCTTTCTTT	CSVRSIEAFF
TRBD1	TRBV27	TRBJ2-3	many	TGTGCCAGCAGTATTCAAACAGGGGCAGATACGCAGTATTTT	CASSIQTGADTQYF
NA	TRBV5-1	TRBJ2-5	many	TGCGCCAGCAGCGTGGCCCCTGAAGAGACCCAGTACTTC	CASSVAPEETQYF
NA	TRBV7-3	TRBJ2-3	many	TGTGCCAGCAGCTTAGCGGGGCCCGATACGCAGTATTTT	CASSLAGPDTQYF